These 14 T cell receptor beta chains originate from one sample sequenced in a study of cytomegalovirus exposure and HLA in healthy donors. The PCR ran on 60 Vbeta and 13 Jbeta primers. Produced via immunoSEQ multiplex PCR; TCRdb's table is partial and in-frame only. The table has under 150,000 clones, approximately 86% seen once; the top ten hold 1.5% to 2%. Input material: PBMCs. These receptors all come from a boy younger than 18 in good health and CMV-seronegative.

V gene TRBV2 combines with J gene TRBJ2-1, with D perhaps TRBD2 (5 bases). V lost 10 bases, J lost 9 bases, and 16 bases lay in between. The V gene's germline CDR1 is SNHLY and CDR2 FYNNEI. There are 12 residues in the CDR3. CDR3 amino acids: CATVLGLGEQFF. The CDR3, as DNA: TGTGCCACCGTCCTCGGACTGGGTGAGCAGTTCTTC.

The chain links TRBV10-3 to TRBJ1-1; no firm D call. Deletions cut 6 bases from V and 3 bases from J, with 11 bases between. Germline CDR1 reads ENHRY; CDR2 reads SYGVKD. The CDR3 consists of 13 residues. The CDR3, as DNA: TGTGCCATCAGAGGAGGCTCGGACACTGAAGCTTTCTTT. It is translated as CAIRGGSDTEAFF.

The CDR3 DNA sequence: TGTGCCAGCAGCTTGGGGTTAGTCGCTGAAGCTTTCTTT. Translation: CASSLGLVAEAFF. V is TRBV5-8 and J is TRBJ1-1, with D unclear. The CDR3 is 13 amino acids. Germline assignment: CDR1 SGHTS and CDR2 YDEGEE. V was shortened by 0 bases and J by 6 bases, with 9 bases between the two germline ends. The entire variable domain, with the rest obtained from reference TRBV5-8 and TRBJ1-1, is as follows: EAGVTQSPTHLIKTRGQQATLRCSPISGHTSVYWYQQALGLGLQFLLWYDEGEERNRGNFPPRFSGRQFPNYSSELNVNALELEDSALYLCASSLGLVAEAFFGQGTRLTVV.

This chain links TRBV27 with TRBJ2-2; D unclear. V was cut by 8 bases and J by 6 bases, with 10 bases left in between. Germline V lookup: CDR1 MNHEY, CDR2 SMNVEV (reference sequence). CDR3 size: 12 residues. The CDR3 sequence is CASGYGPGELFF. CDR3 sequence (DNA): TGTGCCAGCGGATATGGGCCCGGGGAGCTGTTTTTT.

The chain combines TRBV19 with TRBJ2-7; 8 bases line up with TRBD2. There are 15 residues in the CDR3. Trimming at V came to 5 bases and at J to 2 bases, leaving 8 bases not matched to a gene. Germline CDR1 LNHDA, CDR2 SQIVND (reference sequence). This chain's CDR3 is CASSPKAGATYEQYF. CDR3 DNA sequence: TGTGCCAGTAGTCCGAAAGCGGGAGCCACCTACGAGCAGTACTTC.

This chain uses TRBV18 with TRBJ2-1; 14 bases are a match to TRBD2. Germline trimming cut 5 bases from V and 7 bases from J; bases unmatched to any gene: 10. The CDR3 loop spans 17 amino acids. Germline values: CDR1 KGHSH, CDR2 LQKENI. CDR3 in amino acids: CASSWSGLAGVGNEQFF. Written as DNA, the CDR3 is TGTGCCAGCTCATGGTCGGGACTAGCGGGAGTTGGGAATGAGCAGTTCTTC. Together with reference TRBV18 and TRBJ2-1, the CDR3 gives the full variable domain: NAGVMQNPRHLVRRRGQEARLRCSPMKGHSHVYWYRQLPEEGLKFMVYLQKENIIDESGMPKERFSAEFPKEGPSILRIQQVVRGDSAAYFCASSWSGLAGVGNEQFFGPGTRLTVL.

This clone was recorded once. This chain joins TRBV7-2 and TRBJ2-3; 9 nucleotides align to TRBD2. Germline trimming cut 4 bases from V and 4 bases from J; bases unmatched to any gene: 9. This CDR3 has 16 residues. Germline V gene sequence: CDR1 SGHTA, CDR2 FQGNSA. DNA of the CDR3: TGTGCCAGCAGCTCGCGCGGGGGGGCCAGGGCAGATACGCAGTATTTT. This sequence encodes CASSSRGGARADTQYF. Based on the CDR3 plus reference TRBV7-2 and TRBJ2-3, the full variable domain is GAGVSQSPSNKVTEKGKDVELRCDPISGHTALYWYRQSLGQGLEFLIYFQGNSAPDKSGLPSDRFSAERTGGSVSTLTIQRTQQEDSAVYLCASSSRGGARADTQYFGPGTRLTVL.

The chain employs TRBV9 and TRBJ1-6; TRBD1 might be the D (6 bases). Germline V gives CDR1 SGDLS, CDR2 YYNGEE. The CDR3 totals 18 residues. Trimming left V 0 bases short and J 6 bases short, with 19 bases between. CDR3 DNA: TGTGCCAGCAGCGTAGCGGGTCAGGGGAACAGTTTTAATTCACCCCTCCACTTT. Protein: CASSVAGQGNSFNSPLHF.

The CDR3 loop is CASRGLAAANEQFF. The CDR3 DNA is TGTGCCAGCAGAGGACTAGCGGCGGCCAATGAGCAGTTCTTC. The rearrangement links TRBV27 to TRBJ2-1, with 10 bases lining up with TRBD2. V gave up 6 bases and J gave up 6 bases; unmatched junction bases: 5. The CDR3 totals 14 residues. Germline-derived CDR1 and CDR2 are MNHEY and SMNVEV (reference sequence).

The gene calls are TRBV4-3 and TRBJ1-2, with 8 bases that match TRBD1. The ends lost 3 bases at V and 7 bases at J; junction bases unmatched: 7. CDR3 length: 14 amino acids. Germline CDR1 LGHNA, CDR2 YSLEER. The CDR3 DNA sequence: TGCGCCAGCAGCCAGACAGGGGTGGGGGGTGGCTACACCTTC. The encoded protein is CASSQTGVGGGYTF.

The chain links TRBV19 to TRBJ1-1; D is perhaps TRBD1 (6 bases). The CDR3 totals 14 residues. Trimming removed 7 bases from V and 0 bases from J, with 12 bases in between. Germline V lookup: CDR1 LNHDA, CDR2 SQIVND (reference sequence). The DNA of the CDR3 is TGTGCCAGTAATTTCGGGGGGCTGAACACTGAAGCTTTCTTT. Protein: CASNFGGLNTEAFF.

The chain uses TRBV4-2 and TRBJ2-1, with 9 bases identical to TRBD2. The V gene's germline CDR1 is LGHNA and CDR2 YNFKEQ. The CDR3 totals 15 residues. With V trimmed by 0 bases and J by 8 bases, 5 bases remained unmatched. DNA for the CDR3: TGTGCCAGCAGCCAAGATTCCCGGACTAGCGATGAGCAGTTCTTC. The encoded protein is CASSQDSRTSDEQFF.

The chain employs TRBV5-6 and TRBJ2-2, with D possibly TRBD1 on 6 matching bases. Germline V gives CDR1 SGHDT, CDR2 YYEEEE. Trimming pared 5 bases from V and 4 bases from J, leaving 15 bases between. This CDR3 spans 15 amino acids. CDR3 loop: CASSSTGSGTGELFF. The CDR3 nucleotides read TGTGCCAGCAGTTCCACAGGGTCGGGCACCGGGGAGCTGTTTTTT.

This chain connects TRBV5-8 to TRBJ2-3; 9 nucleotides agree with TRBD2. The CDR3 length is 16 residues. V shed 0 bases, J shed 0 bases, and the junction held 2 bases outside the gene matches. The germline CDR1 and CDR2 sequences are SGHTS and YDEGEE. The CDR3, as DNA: TGTGCCAGCAGCTTGGGCGGGGGGGCTAGCACAGATACGCAGTATTTT. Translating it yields CASSLGGGASTDTQYF.